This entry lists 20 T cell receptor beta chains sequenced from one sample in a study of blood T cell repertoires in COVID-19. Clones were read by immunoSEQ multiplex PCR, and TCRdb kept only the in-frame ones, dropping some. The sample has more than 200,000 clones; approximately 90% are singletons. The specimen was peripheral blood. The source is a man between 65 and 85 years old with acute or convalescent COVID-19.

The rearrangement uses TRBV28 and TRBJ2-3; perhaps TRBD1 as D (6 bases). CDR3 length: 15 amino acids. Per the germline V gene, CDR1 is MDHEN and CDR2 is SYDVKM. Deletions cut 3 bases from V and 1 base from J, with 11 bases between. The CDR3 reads CASSFLAGGTDTQYF. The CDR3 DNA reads TGTGCCAGCAGTTTCTTGGCAGGGGGCACAGATACGCAGTATTTT.

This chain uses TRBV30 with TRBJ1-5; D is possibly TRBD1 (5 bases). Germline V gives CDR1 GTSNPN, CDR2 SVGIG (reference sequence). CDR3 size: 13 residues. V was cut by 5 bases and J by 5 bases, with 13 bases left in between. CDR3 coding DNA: TGTGCCTGGTCCCCAGGGTACGATCAGCCCCAGCATTTT. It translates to CAWSPGYDQPQHF. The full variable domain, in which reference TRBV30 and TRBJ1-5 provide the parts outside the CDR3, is SQTIHQWPATLVQPVGSPLSLECTVEGTSNPNLYWYRQAAGRGLQLLFYSVGIGQISSEVPQNLSASRPQDRQFILSSKKLLLSDSGFYLCAWSPGYDQPQHFGDGTRLSIL.

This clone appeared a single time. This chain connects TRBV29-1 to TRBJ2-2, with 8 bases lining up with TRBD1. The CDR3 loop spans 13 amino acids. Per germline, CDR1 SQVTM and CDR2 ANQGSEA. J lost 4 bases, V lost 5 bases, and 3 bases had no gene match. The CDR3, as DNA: TGCAGCGTTCAGGGGGCGACCACCGGGGAGCTGTTTTTT. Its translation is CSVQGATTGELFF.

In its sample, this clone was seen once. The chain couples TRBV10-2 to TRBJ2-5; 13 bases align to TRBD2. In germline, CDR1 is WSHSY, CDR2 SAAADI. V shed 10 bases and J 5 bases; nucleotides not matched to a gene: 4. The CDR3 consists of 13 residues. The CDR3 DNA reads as TGCGCCATACGGACTAGCGGGAGTGAGACCCAGTACTTC. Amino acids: CAIRTSGSETQYF.

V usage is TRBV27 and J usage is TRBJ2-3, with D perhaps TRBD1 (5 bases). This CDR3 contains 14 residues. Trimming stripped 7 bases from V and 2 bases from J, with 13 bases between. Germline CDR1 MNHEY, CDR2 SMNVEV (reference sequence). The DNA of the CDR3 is TGTGCCAGCACACTTCAGGGTCCCACAGATACGCAGTATTTT. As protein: CASTLQGPTDTQYF.

The CDR3: CASSSVRGVSGRMNTEAFF. The CDR3, as DNA: TGTGCCAGCAGTTCGGTCCGTGGAGTAAGTGGGAGGATGAACACTGAAGCTTTCTTT. The chain combines TRBV28 with TRBJ1-1; D is undetermined. V shed 4 bases and J shed 0 bases, with 24 bases lying between them. The germline V gene has CDR1 MDHEN and CDR2 SYDVKM. This CDR3 region has 19 residues.

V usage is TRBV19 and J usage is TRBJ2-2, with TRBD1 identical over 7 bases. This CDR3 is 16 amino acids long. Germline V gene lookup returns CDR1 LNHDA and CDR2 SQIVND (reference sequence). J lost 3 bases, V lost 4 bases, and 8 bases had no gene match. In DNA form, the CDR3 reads TGTGCCAGTAGTACGTCGGGACAGCCGTACACCGGGGAGCTGTTTTTT. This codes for CASSTSGQPYTGELFF. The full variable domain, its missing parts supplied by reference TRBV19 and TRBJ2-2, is DGGITQSPKYLFRKEGQNVTLSCEQNLNHDAMYWYRQDPGQGLRLIYYSQIVNDFQKGDIAEGYSVSREKKESFPLTVTSAQKNPTAFYLCASSTSGQPYTGELFFGEGSRLTVL.

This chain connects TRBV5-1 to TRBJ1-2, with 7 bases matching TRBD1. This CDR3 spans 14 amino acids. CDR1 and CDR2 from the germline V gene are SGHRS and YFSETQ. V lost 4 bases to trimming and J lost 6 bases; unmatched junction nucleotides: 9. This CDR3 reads CASSLGTVVNGYTF. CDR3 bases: TGCGCCAGCAGCCTAGGGACAGTGGTGAATGGCTACACCTTC.

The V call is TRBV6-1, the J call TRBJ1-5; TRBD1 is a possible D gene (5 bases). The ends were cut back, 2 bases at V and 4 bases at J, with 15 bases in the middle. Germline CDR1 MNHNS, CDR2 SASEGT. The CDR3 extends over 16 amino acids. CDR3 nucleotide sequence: TGTGCCAGCAGTGAACGTATAGTCGGGGGTAATCAGCCCCAGCATTTT. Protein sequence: CASSERIVGGNQPQHF.

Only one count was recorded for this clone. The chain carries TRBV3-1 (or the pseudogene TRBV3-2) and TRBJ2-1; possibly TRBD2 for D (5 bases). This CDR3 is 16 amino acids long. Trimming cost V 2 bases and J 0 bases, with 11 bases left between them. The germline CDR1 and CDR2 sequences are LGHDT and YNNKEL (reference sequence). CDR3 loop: CASSQKAAGSYNEQFF. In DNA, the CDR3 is TGTGCCAGCAGCCAAAAAGCGGCGGGCTCCTACAATGAGCAGTTCTTC.

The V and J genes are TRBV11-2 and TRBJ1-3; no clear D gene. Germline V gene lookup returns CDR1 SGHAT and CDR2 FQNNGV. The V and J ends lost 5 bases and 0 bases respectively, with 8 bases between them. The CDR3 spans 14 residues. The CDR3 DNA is TGTGCCAGCAGCAACAGTTTCTCTGGAAACACCATATATTTT. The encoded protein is CASSNSFSGNTIYF. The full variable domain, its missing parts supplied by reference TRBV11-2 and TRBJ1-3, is EAGVAQSPRYKIIEKRQSVAFWCNPISGHATLYWYQQILGQGPKLLIQFQNNGVVDDSQLPKDRFSAERLKGVDSTLKIQPAKLEDSAVYLCASSNSFSGNTIYFGEGSWLTVV.

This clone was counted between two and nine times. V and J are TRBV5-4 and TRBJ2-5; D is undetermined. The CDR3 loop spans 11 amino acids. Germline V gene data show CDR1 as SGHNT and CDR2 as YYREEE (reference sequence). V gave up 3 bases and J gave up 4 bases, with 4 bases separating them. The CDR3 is CASSSRETQYF. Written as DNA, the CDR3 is TGTGCCAGCAGCTCGAGAGAGACCCAGTACTTC. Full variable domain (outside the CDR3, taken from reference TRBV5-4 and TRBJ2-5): ETGVTQSPTHLIKTRGQQVTLRCSSQSGHNTVSWYQQALGQGPQFIFQYYREEENGRGNFPPRFSGLQFPNYSSELNVNALELDDSALYLCASSSRETQYFGPGTRLLVL.

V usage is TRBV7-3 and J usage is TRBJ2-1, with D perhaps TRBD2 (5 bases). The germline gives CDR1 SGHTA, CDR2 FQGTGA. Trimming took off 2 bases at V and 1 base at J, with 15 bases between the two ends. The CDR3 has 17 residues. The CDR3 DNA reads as TGTGCCAGCAGCTTATTATACGGACGCGGGTCCTACAATGAGCAGTTCTTC. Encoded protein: CASSLLYGRGSYNEQFF. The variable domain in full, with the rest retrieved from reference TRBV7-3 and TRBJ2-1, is GAGVSQTPSNKVTEKGKYVELRCDPISGHTALYWYRQSLGQGPEFLIYFQGTGAADDSGLPNDRFFAVRPEGSVSTLKIQRTERGDSAVYLCASSLLYGRGSYNEQFFGPGTRLTVL.

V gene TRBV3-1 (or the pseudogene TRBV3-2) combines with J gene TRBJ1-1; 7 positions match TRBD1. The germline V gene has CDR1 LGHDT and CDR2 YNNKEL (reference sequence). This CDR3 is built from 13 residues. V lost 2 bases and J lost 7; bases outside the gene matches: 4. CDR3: CASSQFRDSEAFF. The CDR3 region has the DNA TGTGCCAGCAGCCAATTCCGGGACAGTGAAGCTTTCTTT.

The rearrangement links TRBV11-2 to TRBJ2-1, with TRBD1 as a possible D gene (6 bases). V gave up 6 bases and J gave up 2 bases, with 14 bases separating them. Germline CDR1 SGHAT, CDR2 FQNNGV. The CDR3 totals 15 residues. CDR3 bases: TGTGCCAGCAGGGCAACAGGGCCCACCTACAATGAGCAGTTCTTC. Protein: CASRATGPTYNEQFF.

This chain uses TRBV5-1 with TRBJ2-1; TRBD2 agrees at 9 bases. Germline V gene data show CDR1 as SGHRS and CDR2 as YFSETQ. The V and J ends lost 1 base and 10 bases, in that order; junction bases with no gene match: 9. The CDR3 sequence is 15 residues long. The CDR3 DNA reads TGCGCCAGCAGCTTGTTGGCTAGCGGGGTTCAGGAGCAGTTCTTC. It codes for CASSLLASGVQEQFF.

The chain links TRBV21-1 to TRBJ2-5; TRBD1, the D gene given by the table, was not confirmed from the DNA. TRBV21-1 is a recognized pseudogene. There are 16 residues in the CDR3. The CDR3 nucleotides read TGTGCCCCCATTAACGGACAGACAGAAACACAAGAGACCCAGTACTTC. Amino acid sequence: CAPINGQTETQETQYF.

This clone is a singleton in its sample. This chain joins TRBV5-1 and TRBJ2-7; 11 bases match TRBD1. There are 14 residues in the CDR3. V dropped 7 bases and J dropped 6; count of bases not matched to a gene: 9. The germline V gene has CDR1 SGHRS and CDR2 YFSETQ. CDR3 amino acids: CASRNGTGGIEQYF. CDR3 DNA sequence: TGCGCCAGCCGTAACGGGACAGGGGGTATCGAGCAGTACTTC. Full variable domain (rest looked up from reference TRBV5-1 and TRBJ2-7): KAGVTQTPRYLIKTRGQQVTLSCSPISGHRSVSWYQQTPGQGLQFLFEYFSETQRNKGNFPGRFSGRQFSNSRSEMNVSTLELGDSALYLCASRNGTGGIEQYFGPGTRLTVT.

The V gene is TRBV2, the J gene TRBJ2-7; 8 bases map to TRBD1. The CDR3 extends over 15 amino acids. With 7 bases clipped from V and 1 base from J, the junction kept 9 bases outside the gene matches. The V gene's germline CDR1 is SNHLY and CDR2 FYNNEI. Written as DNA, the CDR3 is TGTGCCAGCAATCTACTACAGGGGGGATCCTACGAGCAGTACTTC. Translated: CASNLLQGGSYEQYF.

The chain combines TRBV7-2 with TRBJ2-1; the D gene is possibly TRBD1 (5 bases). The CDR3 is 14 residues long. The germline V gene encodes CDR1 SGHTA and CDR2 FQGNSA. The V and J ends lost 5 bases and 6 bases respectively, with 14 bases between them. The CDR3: CASSRQQVSNEQFF. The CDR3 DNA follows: TGTGCCAGCAGCCGTCAACAGGTTTCCAATGAGCAGTTCTTC.